The T cell receptor (beta chain) under discussion was sequenced for a study of CD4 T cells in relation to SARS-CoV-2 and coronaviruses. Unexposed donor CD4+ T cells date from about 2011-2019, before the COVID-19 pandemic. CD4+ T cells were isolated from the cells after around 9 days of culture. The assay was immunoSEQ multiplex PCR, and TCRdb's table has in-frame clones only and misses some. The sample has over 25,000 clones, around 78% seen once. This clone has just a few counts. Its antigen is currently unknown. The sequence was collected from a human donor in good health. Sequencing was done on a sample of CD4+ T cells from PBMCs, cultured in vitro.

CDR3 residues: CASSYFLNTEAFF. The CDR3 bases are TGTGCCAGCAGTTACTTTTTGAACACTGAAGCTTTCTTT. The rearrangement uses TRBV6-5 and TRBJ1-1; D unresolved. The V gene's germline CDR1 is MNHEY and CDR2 SVGAGI. V was shortened by 1 base and J by 0 bases, with 3 bases between the two germline ends. CDR3 length equals 13 residues.